This T cell receptor beta chain emerged from a study of cytomegalovirus exposure and HLA in healthy donors. Points from the study as a whole: Using a false discovery rate of 0.05, a later analysis showed that roughly 16,000 TCR beta sequences were associated with HLA alleles. Data from an earlier analysis indicated that most TCR beta V segments were productive either about 87% or about 30% of the time.

As to this clone: Its antigen is unknown.

The CDR3 spans 15 residues. Germline V CDR1 and CDR2: SEHNR, FQNEAQ (reference sequence). The junction had 9 bases not matched to a gene; V was cut back by 5 bases and J by 5 bases. This PCR relied on a set of 60 Vbeta primers and 13 Jbeta primers. Assay used: immunoSEQ multiplex PCR; TCRdb lists only in-frame clones, some missing. The data contain some 200,000 clones, about 80% of them singletons. Regarding donors, all were healthy bone marrow donors. Input material: PBMCs. The TCR comes from a woman between 50 and 59 years old in good health and CMV-seronegative. J is TRBJ2-7 and V is TRBV7-9, with 10 nucleotides matching TRBD1. The CDR3 reads CASSTPGQGHDEQYF. As DNA, the CDR3 is TGTGCCAGCAGCACCCCGGGACAGGGGCACGACGAGCAGTACTTC.